Following are 27 T cell receptor beta chains from one sample sequenced in a study of shared clonotypes between healthy human individuals. This table comes from immunoSEQ multiplex PCR, and its TCRdb copy is limited to in-frame clones, with some not included. The sample holds millions of clones, over 85% seen once. What was sequenced was naive CD4+ T cells sorted from blood. Sample subset: CD45RA+ positively selected. These receptors came from a man younger than 35 in good health.

The chain employs TRBV25-1 and TRBJ1-6; tentatively, D is TRBD1 (5 bases). Deletions cut 2 bases from V and 7 bases from J, with 15 bases between. The germline CDR1 and CDR2 sequences are MGHDK and SYGVNS. The CDR3 is made up of 16 amino acids. The CDR3 DNA reads TGTGCCAGCAGTGAAAGGGTAGGGGTTGGCAATTCACCCCTCCACTTT. Its translation: CASSERVGVGNSPLHF.

This clone has a single count. V gene TRBV6-5 combines with J gene TRBJ2-7; 9 bases are shared with TRBD2. The CDR3 sequence is 15 residues long. J lost 7 bases, V lost 0 bases, and 7 bases had no gene match. CDR1 and CDR2 from the germline V gene are MNHEY and SVGAGI. The CDR3 loop reads CASSYSRLAGKEQYF. CDR3 coding DNA: TGTGCCAGCAGTTACTCCCGGCTAGCGGGAAAGGAGCAGTACTTC.

The gene calls are TRBV10-3 and TRBJ1-5; 8 bases fit TRBD1. The V gene end was trimmed by 6 bases and the J gene end by 2 bases; junction bases not matched to a gene: 9. Germline V gene data show CDR1 as ENHRY and CDR2 as SYGVKD. This CDR3 is 16 amino acids long. DNA for the CDR3: TGTGCCATCAGGGTAGGACAGGGAGTCCGCAATCAGCCCCAGCATTTT. Its translation is CAIRVGQGVRNQPQHF.

The genes are TRBV5-1 and TRBJ2-5, with 11 positions matching TRBD1. The tail of the sequence fits TRBJ2-7 better, so the J call may be wrong. Germline loops: CDR1 SGHRS, CDR2 YFSETQ. The length of the CDR3 is 14 residues. DNA for the CDR3: TGCGCCAGCAGCTTTTGGACAGGGGGCATCGAGCAGTACTTC. This sequence encodes CASSFWTGGIEQYF.

The chain joins TRBV29-1 to TRBJ2-7; TRBD1 might be the D (5 bases). V was clipped by 4 bases and J by 7 bases, with 17 bases between them. Germline-derived CDR1 and CDR2 are SQVTM and ANQGSEA. This CDR3 region has 13 residues. The CDR3 DNA reads TGCAGCGTTGTGGGGCAGTCCCTTAGAGAGCAGTACTTC. Its translation is CSVVGQSLREQYF.

The rearrangement joins TRBV5-6 to TRBJ2-7, with 12 bases that match TRBD1. CDR1 and CDR2 from the germline V gene are SGHDT and YYEEEE. V trimming: 4 bases; J trimming: 4 bases; junction bases outside the gene matches: 3. The CDR3 spans 14 residues. CDR3 nucleotides: TGTGCCAGCAGCAGGGACAGGGGGCAGTACGAGCAGTACTTC. Its protein is CASSRDRGQYEQYF.

The rearrangement links TRBV19 to TRBJ2-2, with D unclear. This CDR3 is built from 13 residues. The V gene lost 8 bases and the J gene lost 6 bases, with 13 bases spanning the gap. Germline lookup yields CDR1 LNHDA and CDR2 SQIVND (reference sequence). This CDR3 is CASGRHQSGELFF. As DNA, the CDR3 is TGTGCCAGTGGTCGACACCAATCCGGGGAGCTGTTTTTT.

The chain links TRBV18 to TRBJ2-5, with D hard to call. V was shortened by 2 bases and J by 4 bases, with 17 bases between the two germline ends. Looked up from germline, CDR1 is KGHSH and CDR2 is LQKENI. The length of the CDR3 is 16 residues. In DNA, the CDR3 is TGTGCCAGCTCACCAATAGATTGGACGGAACCAGAGACCCAGTACTTC. This sequence encodes CASSPIDWTEPETQYF.

The chain is built from TRBV5-1 and TRBJ2-7; D is unresolved. V was clipped by 0 bases and J by 6 bases, with 10 bases between them. The CDR3 is 13 amino acids. Germline-derived CDR1 and CDR2 are SGHRS and YFSETQ. The CDR3 spells CASSLGSDGEQYF. The CDR3 DNA sequence: TGCGCCAGCAGCTTGGGATCCGACGGCGAGCAGTACTTC.

The V and J genes are TRBV19 and TRBJ2-5, with 12 bases fitting TRBD1. The CDR3 has 15 amino acids. V gave up 7 bases and J gave up 5 bases; unmatched junction bases: 8. Germline CDR1 and CDR2: LNHDA and SQIVND (reference sequence). The CDR3 nucleotides are TGTGCCAGTACCACCAGGGACAGGGGGCTGGAGACCCAGTACTTC. It encodes CASTTRDRGLETQYF. Drawing the rest from reference TRBV19 and TRBJ2-5, the complete variable domain is DGGITQSPKYLFRKEGQNVTLSCEQNLNHDAMYWYRQDPGQGLRLIYYSQIVNDFQKGDIAEGYSVSREKKESFPLTVTSAQKNPTAFYLCASTTRDRGLETQYFGPGTRLLVL.

The V call is TRBV5-1, the J call TRBJ2-6; 7 nucleotides agree with TRBD1. Germline trimming cut 4 bases from V and 1 base from J; bases unmatched to any gene: 8. The CDR3 spans 17 residues. CDR1 is SGHRS and CDR2 is YFSETQ in the germline V gene. CDR3 DNA: TGCGCCAGCAGCCCACGAGGACAGGAGTCTGGGGCCAACGTCCTGACTTTC. Translating it yields CASSPRGQESGANVLTF.

This clone appeared a few times. The rearrangement uses TRBV7-9 and TRBJ2-5; no clear D. Germline V lookup: CDR1 SEHNR, CDR2 FQNEAQ (reference sequence). The CDR3 runs to 13 residues. V lost 5 bases and J 5 bases, leaving 12 bases between the germline ends. The CDR3 reads CASSLGFVETQYF. As DNA, the CDR3 is TGTGCCAGCAGCCTAGGATTTGTGGAGACCCAGTACTTC.

The rearrangement uses TRBV11-3 and TRBJ2-2; D is possibly TRBD2 (5 bases). The ends were cut back, 0 bases at V and 7 bases at J, with 12 bases in the middle. The CDR3 length is 15 residues. Looked up from germline, CDR1 is SGHNT and CDR2 is YENEEA. CDR3 sequence reads: CASSLEFPSSGELFF. In nucleotides, the CDR3 is TGTGCCAGCAGCTTAGAGTTTCCTAGCAGCGGGGAGCTGTTTTTT.

The chain recombines TRBV6-6 with TRBJ2-7; D remains unclear. Germline-derived CDR1 and CDR2 are MNHNY and SVGAGI (reference sequence). Trimming shortened V by 7 bases and J by 5 bases, and 15 bases separated the two germline ends. This CDR3 comprises 13 residues. CDR3 sequence (DNA): TGTGCCAGCACCCACTCCCAGGCCCACGAGCAGTACTTC. Protein sequence: CASTHSQAHEQYF.

J is TRBJ1-3 and V is TRBV5-4; unclear D gene. The germline V and J ends were trimmed by 10 bases and 0 bases, with 14 bases remaining between them. The CDR3 spans 14 residues. Germline CDR1 SGHNT, CDR2 YYREEE (reference sequence). The CDR3 sequence is CAGLDSPSGNTIYF. CDR3 sequence (DNA): TGTGCCGGCTTGGACTCCCCCTCTGGAAACACCATATATTTT.

V is TRBV14 and J is TRBJ1-1, with D unresolved. The CDR3 is 13 amino acids. Germline V gene data show CDR1 as SGHDN and CDR2 as FVKESK. Trimming left V 6 bases short and J 4 bases short, with 12 bases between. The DNA of the CDR3 is TGTGCCAGCAGTCGTTGGGAGGGCACTGAAGCTTTCTTT. Protein sequence: CASSRWEGTEAFF.

The V and J genes are TRBV7-9 and TRBJ2-5, with 13 bases identical to TRBD2. Germline CDR1 SEHNR, CDR2 FQNEAQ (reference sequence). The CDR3 spans 16 residues. V dropped 5 bases and J dropped 5; count of bases not matched to a gene: 8. CDR3 nucleotide sequence: TGTGCCAGCAGCCAAACTAGCGGGGGGGCCGAGGAGACCCAGTACTTC. It translates to CASSQTSGGAEETQYF.

This chain connects TRBV28 to TRBJ1-2; TRBD1 agrees at 12 bases. The CDR3 loop spans 15 amino acids. Germline lookup yields CDR1 MDHEN and CDR2 SYDVKM. V was clipped by 5 bases and J by 13 bases; unmatched bases: 14. The CDR3 DNA follows: TGTGCCAGCAGTCCGCCAACCGGGACAGGGGGCGTCGGCACCTTC. It codes for CASSPPTGTGGVGTF.

This rearrangement joins TRBV4-3 to TRBJ1-1; perhaps TRBD1 as D (6 bases). Germline CDR1 LGHNA, CDR2 YSLEER. This CDR3 is built from 15 residues. Trimming took off 3 bases at V and 0 bases at J, with 11 bases between the two ends. DNA of the CDR3: TGCGCCAGCAGCCATAGACAGGTTATGAACACTGAAGCTTTCTTT. Its translation is CASSHRQVMNTEAFF.

The gene calls are TRBV5-1 and TRBJ2-1, with D perhaps matching TRBD2 (5 bases). CDR3 size: 15 residues. V was pared by 4 bases and J by 5 bases, with 16 bases between. Per the germline V gene, CDR1 is SGHRS and CDR2 is YFSETQ. CDR3 sequence: CASSLGGQSHNEQFF. CDR3 bases: TGCGCCAGCAGCCTAGGAGGCCAATCGCACAATGAGCAGTTCTTC.

This clone was picked up one time. The chain couples TRBV4-1 to TRBJ1-1; D unclear. CDR3 size: 16 residues. V was cut by 2 bases and J by 6 bases, with 19 bases left in between. Germline V gene lookup returns CDR1 MGHRA and CDR2 YSYEKL. The CDR3 sequence is CASSQPTAPGFAEAFF. In DNA form, the CDR3 reads TGCGCCAGCAGCCAACCAACCGCCCCGGGTTTCGCTGAAGCTTTCTTT.

About this clone itself: Other DNA sequences of this sample code for an identical CDR3. CDR3 region: CAISEGRGNEKLFF. CDR3 DNA: TGTGCCATCAGTGAGGGCAGGGGAAATGAAAAACTGTTTTTT. The J gene is TRBJ1-4, the V gene TRBV10-3; a weak D match, TRBD1 (6 bases). The germline V gene has CDR1 ENHRY and CDR2 SYGVKD. This CDR3 region has 14 residues. V was clipped by 2 bases and J by 5 bases, with 9 bases between them.

The V call is TRBV5-4, the J call TRBJ2-6, with no clear D. The CDR3 loop spans 15 amino acids. Trimming took off 4 bases at V and 2 bases at J, with 10 bases between the two ends. Germline CDR1 SGHNT, CDR2 YYREEE (reference sequence). The CDR3 sequence is CASSPPSAGANVLTF. For the CDR3, the DNA is TGTGCCAGCAGCCCACCATCTGCTGGGGCCAACGTCCTGACTTTC.

This clone was picked up one time. The CDR3 region has the DNA TGTGCCAGCAGCGCCGGGACAGGACAATATGGCTACACCTTC. Protein product: CASSAGTGQYGYTF. The chain couples TRBV2 to TRBJ1-2; 8 nucleotides line up with TRBD1. Looked up from germline, CDR1 is SNHLY and CDR2 is FYNNEI. J was trimmed by 5 bases and V by 6 bases; bases with no gene match: 8. This CDR3 contains 14 residues.

The chain employs TRBV7-2 and TRBJ2-3; D not certain. V lost 1 base and J lost 6, with 17 bases in between. CDR1 SGHTA and CDR2 FQGNSA come from the germline V gene. The CDR3 loop spans 16 amino acids. In DNA form, the CDR3 reads TGTGCCAGCAGCTTAGAGAGATCGGTCTGGGTGGATACGCAGTATTTT. Amino acid sequence: CASSLERSVWVDTQYF.

V is TRBV7-9 and J is TRBJ2-1; TRBD2 matches at 9 bases. From germline, CDR1 is SEHNR and CDR2 FQNEAQ (reference sequence). The CDR3 extends over 13 amino acids. J gave up 7 bases and V 5 bases, and 3 bases lay outside the gene matches. CDR3 in amino acids: CASSKTSGNEQFF. CDR3 nucleotides: TGTGCCAGCAGCAAGACTAGCGGTAATGAGCAGTTCTTC. The complete variable domain, with remaining parts taken from reference TRBV7-9 and TRBJ2-1, reads DTGVSQNPRHKITKRGQNVTFRCDPISEHNRLYWYRQTLGQGPEFLTYFQNEAQLEKSRLLSDRFSAERPKGSFSTLEIQRTEQGDSAMYLCASSKTSGNEQFFGPGTRLTVL.

The chain links TRBV28 to TRBJ1-1; TRBD1 is a possible D gene (5 bases). The length of the CDR3 is 12 residues. CDR1 is MDHEN, CDR2 SYDVKM, per germline. Trimming removed 10 bases from V and 4 bases from J, with 13 bases in between. The CDR3 DNA reads as TGTGCCACCCTCGGGGCTAGCACTGAAGCTTTCTTT. Amino acids: CATLGASTEAFF.